Below are 3 T cell receptor beta chains sequenced from a single sample in a study of shared clonotypes between healthy human individuals. Profiled with immunoSEQ multiplex PCR; TCRdb holds only in-frame clones, not every one. This sample has about 2.3 million clones, with approximately 93% found just once. Sequencing input: naive CD4+ T cells from PBMCs. Subset here: CD45RA+ positively selected. These receptor sequences come from a man between 18 and 35 years old in good health. Some clones in this sample may be carry-over from other donors' samples.

On this clone itself: This is likely a read error, given that the CDR3 carries no conserved phenylalanine or tryptophan at its end. No DNA is shown, since the ends of the CDR3 on it are uncertain; the CDR3 is the one TCRdb lists. The CDR3 spells CASSSVRGAPLY. J is TRBJ1-1 and V is TRBV28. Germline CDR1 reads MDHEN; CDR2 reads SYDVKM. The CDR3 length equals 12 residues, ends included.

The chain carries TRBV18 and TRBJ1-4; the match to TRBD1 covers 7 bases. The CDR3 covers 14 residues. V trimming: 3 bases; J trimming: 5 bases; junction bases outside the gene matches: 3. Germline V gene sequence: CDR1 KGHSH, CDR2 LQKENI. CDR3 in amino acids: CASSPGQENEKLFF. CDR3 DNA sequence: TGTGCCAGCTCACCTGGACAGGAAAATGAAAAACTGTTTTTT.

The chain joins TRBV6-5 to TRBJ1-2, with D perhaps matching TRBD1 (5 bases). The germline gives CDR1 MNHEY, CDR2 SVGAGI. V gave up 6 bases and J gave up 8 bases, with 16 bases separating them. CDR3 length: 13 amino acids. The CDR3: CASSLGLQGGYTF. In DNA, the CDR3 is TGTGCCAGCAGCCTGGGACTCCAAGGAGGCTACACCTTC.